The 27 T cell receptor beta chains below all came from one sample that was sequenced in a study of blood T cell repertoires in COVID-19. The protocol was immunoSEQ multiplex PCR, while the TCRdb copy is restricted to in-frame clones and leaves out a portion. The sample has some 200,000 clones, 85% to 95% seen once. Sequencing used peripheral blood. The receptors come from a man aged 30 to 45 with COVID-19, enrolled during active disease.

J is TRBJ1-5 and V is TRBV30; 7 nucleotides match TRBD1. Germline CDR1 GTSNPN, CDR2 SVGIG (reference sequence). There are 17 residues in the CDR3. J lost 0 bases, V lost 1 base, and 9 bases had no gene match. The CDR3 reads CAWSGARDSLSNQPQHF. For the CDR3, the DNA is TGTGCCTGGAGTGGGGCCCGGGACAGTCTTAGCAATCAGCCCCAGCATTTT.

The chain carries TRBV5-1 and TRBJ1-3, with a possible D match to TRBD1 (5 bases). The V end lost 4 bases, the J end lost 3 bases, and 20 bases lay between the germline ends. CDR1 and CDR2 (germline): SGHRS, YFSETQ. This CDR3 has 17 residues. The DNA for the CDR3 is TGCGCCAGCAGCAAAACTTGGTCGTGGGGCGGTGGAAACACCATATATTTT. This codes for CASSKTWSWGGGNTIYF.

This chain links TRBV3-1 (or the pseudogene TRBV3-2) with TRBJ1-4, with D perhaps matching TRBD1 (6 bases). V was pared by 3 bases and J by 5 bases, with 10 bases between. Germline CDR1 and CDR2: LGHDT and YNNKEL (reference sequence). The CDR3 totals 14 residues. CDR3 nucleotide sequence: TGTGCCAGCAGCCAGCGGACAGTGAATGAAAAACTGTTTTTT. Its protein is CASSQRTVNEKLFF.

The chain couples TRBV9 to TRBJ2-3; TRBD2 is a possible D gene (6 bases). CDR3 length equals 15 residues. The V end was cut by 4 bases, the J end by 2 bases, with 14 bases between. Germline CDR1 reads SGDLS; CDR2 reads YYNGEE. CDR3 sequence reads: CASSRDGGSTDTQYF. In DNA form, the CDR3 reads TGTGCCAGCAGCCGGGACGGAGGGTCCACAGATACGCAGTATTTT.

The chain uses TRBV6-5 and TRBJ1-2; D unresolved. CDR3 length equals 15 residues. Germline V gene lookup returns CDR1 MNHEY and CDR2 SVGAGI. V was clipped by 11 bases and J by 3 bases, with 22 bases between them. In DNA, the CDR3 is TGTGCCGCTATTAACGTGGGAGATGGGGACTATGGCTACACCTTC. Encoded protein: CAAINVGDGDYGYTF.

V usage is TRBV5-1 and J usage is TRBJ1-1, with D tentatively TRBD1 (5 bases). CDR1 and CDR2 (germline): SGHRS, YFSETQ. V lost 0 bases, J lost 7 bases, and 10 bases lay in between. This CDR3 region has 13 residues. CDR3 sequence reads: CASSLGQGLEAFF. The CDR3 region has the DNA TGCGCCAGCAGCTTGGGGCAGGGCCTTGAAGCTTTCTTT.

The rearrangement joins TRBV3-1 (or the pseudogene TRBV3-2) to TRBJ2-5, with 9 bases fitting TRBD2. Germline V gene sequence: CDR1 LGHDT, CDR2 YNNKEL (reference sequence). This CDR3 comprises 15 residues. The V and J ends lost 1 base and 4 bases, in that order; junction bases with no gene match: 4. The DNA for the CDR3 is TGTGCCAGCAGCCAAGCCAGCGGGGGGCCAGAGACCCAGTACTTC. Its protein product is CASSQASGGPETQYF.

The rearrangement links TRBV2 to TRBJ1-5; 7 bases map to TRBD1. Germline V lookup: CDR1 SNHLY, CDR2 FYNNEI. The V and J ends lost 10 bases and 4 bases, in that order; junction bases with no gene match: 7. The CDR3 length is 13 residues. CDR3 bases: TGTGCCACGCGACAGGGAATTAATCAGCCCCAGCATTTT. This gives the protein CATRQGINQPQHF.

The rearrangement joins TRBV27 to TRBJ2-1, with 11 bases matching TRBD2. The germline V gene has CDR1 MNHEY and CDR2 SMNVEV (reference sequence). V trimming: 6 bases; J trimming: 2 bases; junction bases outside the gene matches: 3. CDR3 length: 15 residues. As DNA, the CDR3 is TGTGCCAGCAGCGCTAGCGGGGGGCCCTACAATGAGCAGTTCTTC. This codes for CASSASGGPYNEQFF.

The CDR3 nucleotides are TGTGCCAGCAGTTTGTACCCTAGGGGCTCTGGGGCCAACGTCCTGACTTTC. Its translation is CASSLYPRGSGANVLTF. The chain joins TRBV27 to TRBJ2-6; a weak D match, TRBD1 (5 bases). Germline CDR1 is MNHEY and CDR2 is SMNVEV (reference sequence). CDR3 size: 17 residues. The ends were cut back, 3 bases at V and 0 bases at J, with 12 bases in the middle.

This sequence joins TRBV28 and TRBJ1-1; 7 bases agree with TRBD1. V lost 5 bases, J lost 3 bases, and 6 bases stayed unmatched. Looked up from germline, CDR1 is MDHEN and CDR2 is SYDVKM. The CDR3 runs to 14 residues. Here the CDR3 DNA reads TGTGCCAGCAGTCCGGGACAGTTGGACACTGAAGCTTTCTTT. It encodes CASSPGQLDTEAFF.

This chain connects TRBV7-6 to TRBJ1-2; 7 bases fit TRBD1. After removal of 6 bases from V and 6 bases from J, the junction contained 13 bases not matched to a gene. This CDR3 is built from 15 residues. Germline CDR1 and CDR2: SGHVS and FNYEAQ. CDR3 residues: CASSVMTGRKDGYTF. The DNA for the CDR3 is TGTGCCAGCAGTGTCATGACAGGGCGAAAGGATGGCTACACCTTC.

The chain recombines TRBV30 with TRBJ1-2, with D unclear. This CDR3 has 12 amino acids. The germline V and J ends were trimmed by 0 bases and 9 bases, with 11 bases remaining between them. From germline, CDR1 is GTSNPN and CDR2 SVGIG (reference sequence). CDR3 sequence (DNA): TGTGCCTGGAGTGTAGGGAGCGGGCGCTACACCTTC. Protein sequence: CAWSVGSGRYTF.

This sequence joins TRBV7-9 and TRBJ1-2; TRBD1 might be the D (5 bases). Between the trimmed V and J ends, which lost 3 bases and 4 bases, there was a span of 9 bases. CDR1 SEHNR and CDR2 FQNEAQ come from the germline V gene (reference sequence). The CDR3 is 13 residues long. The CDR3 sequence: CASSLDKGYGYTF. The CDR3 coding sequence is TGTGCCAGCAGCTTGGACAAGGGCTATGGCTACACCTTC.

This clone was recorded once. CDR3 coding DNA: TGTGCCAGCAGCCCAGGGACACGCACTAATGAAAAACTGTTTTTT. It translates to CASSPGTRTNEKLFF. The chain joins TRBV7-9 to TRBJ1-4, with D tentatively TRBD1 (6 bases). From germline, CDR1 is SEHNR and CDR2 FQNEAQ (reference sequence). Between the trimmed V and J ends, which lost 5 bases and 2 bases, there was a span of 12 bases. This CDR3 has 15 amino acids. The full variable domain, completed using reference TRBV7-9 and TRBJ1-4, is DTGVSQNPRHKITKRGQNVTFRCDPISEHNRLYWYRQTLGQGPEFLTYFQNEAQLEKSRLLSDRFSAERPKGSFSTLEIQRTEQGDSAMYLCASSPGTRTNEKLFFGSGTQLSVL.

Regarding this clone: Other DNA sequences in the sample encode the same CDR3. The V and J genes are TRBV5-1 and TRBJ1-2; 8 bases fit TRBD1. This CDR3 is 14 amino acids long. V lost 0 bases and J lost 4; bases outside the gene matches: 2. In germline, CDR1 is SGHRS, CDR2 YFSETQ. CDR3 residues: CASSLDGTGYGYTF. The CDR3 bases are TGCGCCAGCAGCTTGGACGGGACAGGCTATGGCTACACCTTC.

This chain links TRBV6-5 with TRBJ1-4; TRBD1 matches at 7 bases. Germline CDR1 is MNHEY and CDR2 is SVGAGI. V gave up 6 bases and J gave up 2 bases; unmatched junction bases: 0. The CDR3 extends over 13 amino acids. CDR3: CASRDRTNEKLFF. The CDR3 coding sequence is TGTGCCAGCAGGGACAGGACTAATGAAAAACTGTTTTTT.

The V gene is TRBV7-2, the J gene TRBJ1-3; no firm D call. The germline gives CDR1 SGHTA, CDR2 FQGNSA. The CDR3 extends over 17 amino acids. V was shortened by 1 base and J by 1 base, with 14 bases between the two germline ends. The CDR3 DNA sequence: TGTGCCAGCAGCTTAGTAATTGGTCGGGTGTCTGGAAACACCATATATTTT. Protein sequence: CASSLVIGRVSGNTIYF.

V is TRBV7-9 and J is TRBJ2-3, with 14 bases aligning to TRBD2. Germline V lookup: CDR1 SEHNR, CDR2 FQNEAQ (reference sequence). After removal of 5 bases from V and 4 bases from J, the junction contained 5 bases not matched to a gene. This CDR3 has 16 amino acids. This chain's CDR3 is CASSTGLAGGPDTQYF. The CDR3 region has the DNA TGTGCCAGCAGCACCGGACTAGCGGGGGGCCCAGATACGCAGTATTTT.

The V gene is TRBV24-1, the J gene TRBJ2-2, with 7 bases matching TRBD1. CDR1 is KGHDR, CDR2 SFDVKD, per germline. This CDR3 contains 18 residues. V shed 2 bases, J shed 5 bases, and the junction held 13 bases outside the gene matches. CDR3 amino acids: CATSDSASGGGQTGELFF. In DNA, the CDR3 is TGTGCCACCAGTGATTCCGCGTCAGGGGGTGGGCAGACCGGGGAGCTGTTTTTT.

The rearrangement uses TRBV19 and TRBJ1-5; D not certain. V dropped 7 bases and J dropped 0 bases, with 7 bases sitting between them. CDR3 length: 13 residues. Per the germline V gene, CDR1 is LNHDA and CDR2 is SQIVND (reference sequence). This CDR3 reads CASTPISNQPQHF. The CDR3, as DNA: TGTGCCAGTACCCCCATTAGCAATCAGCCCCAGCATTTT.

This chain uses TRBV6-6 with TRBJ1-4; TRBD1 agrees at 7 bases. J lost 4 bases, V lost 0 bases, and 5 bases had no gene match. The CDR3 is 16 residues long. Germline V gene lookup returns CDR1 MNHNY and CDR2 SVGAGI (reference sequence). The CDR3 here is CASSYSMTGNNEKLFF. For the CDR3, the DNA is TGTGCCAGCAGTTACTCGATGACAGGGAATAATGAAAAACTGTTTTTT.

This clone was seen ten or more times. The genes are TRBV3-1 (or the pseudogene TRBV3-2) and TRBJ1-2; D is uncertain. The CDR3 is made up of 12 amino acids. Trimming removed 0 bases at V and 8 bases at J, with 7 bases between. The V gene's germline CDR1 is LGHDT and CDR2 YNNKEL (reference sequence). CDR3 sequence reads: CASSQEEWGYTF. The CDR3 DNA reads as TGTGCCAGCAGCCAAGAGGAGTGGGGCTACACCTTC.

The chain recombines TRBV30 with TRBJ1-1, with TRBD1 matching over 7 bases. Germline loops: CDR1 GTSNPN, CDR2 SVGIG (reference sequence). J gave up 5 bases and V 3 bases, and 9 bases lay outside the gene matches. This CDR3 comprises 14 residues. CDR3 DNA: TGTGCCTGGAGAGCCGGGACAGTAGGGACTGAAGCTTTCTTT. This gives the protein CAWRAGTVGTEAFF. The entire variable domain, with the rest obtained from reference TRBV30 and TRBJ1-1, is as follows: SQTIHQWPATLVQPVGSPLSLECTVEGTSNPNLYWYRQAAGRGLQLLFYSVGIGQISSEVPQNLSASRPQDRQFILSSKKLLLSDSGFYLCAWRAGTVGTEAFFGQGTRLTVV.

This clone was observed a single time. The J gene is TRBJ2-3, the V gene TRBV4-1; 11 bases are a match to TRBD2. Per germline, CDR1 MGHRA and CDR2 YSYEKL. CDR3 length: 17 residues. The V segment lost 1 base and the J segment 2 bases; nucleotides outside the gene matches: 5. CDR3 region: CASSQGTSGGPTDTQYF. As DNA, the CDR3 is TGCGCCAGCAGCCAAGGTACTAGCGGGGGCCCCACAGATACGCAGTATTTT.

A note on this clone: At one end the junction does not follow the germline gene, possibly because of a read error. CDR3 residues: CASSWTGSQQTQYF. In DNA, the CDR3 is TGTGCCAGCAGCTGGACAGGGTCCCAACAGACCCAGTACTTC. The genes are TRBV7-3 and TRBJ2-5; 8 nucleotides line up with TRBD1. The CDR3 spans 14 residues. CDR1 is SGHTA and CDR2 is FQGTGA in the germline V gene.

This clone was counted a single time. The chain employs TRBV10-3 and TRBJ2-3, with TRBD2 identical over 14 bases. The germline gives CDR1 ENHRY, CDR2 SYGVKD. V trimming: 1 base; J trimming: 4 bases; junction bases outside the gene matches: 4. The CDR3 consists of 17 residues. CDR3 nucleotide sequence: TGTGCCATCAGTGAGTTGGGACTAGCGGGGGAGGCAGATACGCAGTATTTT. As protein: CAISELGLAGEADTQYF.